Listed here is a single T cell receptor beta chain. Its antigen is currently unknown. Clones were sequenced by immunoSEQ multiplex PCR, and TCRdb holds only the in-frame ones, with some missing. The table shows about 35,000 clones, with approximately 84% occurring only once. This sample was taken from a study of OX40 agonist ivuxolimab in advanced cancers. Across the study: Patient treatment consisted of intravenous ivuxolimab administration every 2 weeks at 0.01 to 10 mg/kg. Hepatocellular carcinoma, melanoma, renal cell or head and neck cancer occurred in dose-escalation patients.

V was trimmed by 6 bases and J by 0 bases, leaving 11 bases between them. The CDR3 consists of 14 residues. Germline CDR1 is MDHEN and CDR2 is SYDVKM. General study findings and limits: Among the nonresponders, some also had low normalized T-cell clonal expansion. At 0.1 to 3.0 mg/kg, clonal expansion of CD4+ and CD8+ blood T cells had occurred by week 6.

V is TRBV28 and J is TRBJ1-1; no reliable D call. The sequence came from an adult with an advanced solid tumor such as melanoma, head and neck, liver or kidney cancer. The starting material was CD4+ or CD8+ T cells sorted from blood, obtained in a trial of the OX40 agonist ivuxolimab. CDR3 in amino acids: CASRTRSVNTEAFF. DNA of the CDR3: TGTGCCAGCAGGACAAGGAGCGTGAACACTGAAGCTTTCTTT.